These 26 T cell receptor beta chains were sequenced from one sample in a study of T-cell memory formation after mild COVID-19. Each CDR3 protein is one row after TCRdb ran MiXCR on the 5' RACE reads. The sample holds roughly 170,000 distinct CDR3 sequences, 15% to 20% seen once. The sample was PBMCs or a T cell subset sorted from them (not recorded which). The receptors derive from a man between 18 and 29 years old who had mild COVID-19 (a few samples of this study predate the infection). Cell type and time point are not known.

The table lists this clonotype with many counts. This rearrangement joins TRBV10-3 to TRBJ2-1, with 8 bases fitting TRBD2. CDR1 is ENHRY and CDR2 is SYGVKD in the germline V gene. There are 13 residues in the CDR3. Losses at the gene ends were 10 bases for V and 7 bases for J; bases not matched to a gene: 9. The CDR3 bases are TGTGCCACAAAGCAAGCTAGCGGGAATGAGCAGTTCTTC. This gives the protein CATKQASGNEQFF.

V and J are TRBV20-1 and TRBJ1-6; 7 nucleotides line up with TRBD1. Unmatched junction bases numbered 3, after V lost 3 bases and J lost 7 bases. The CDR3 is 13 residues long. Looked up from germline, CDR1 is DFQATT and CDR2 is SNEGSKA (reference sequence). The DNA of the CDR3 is TGCAGTGCTAGGGGGACAGTAAATTCACCCCTCCACTTT. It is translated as CSARGTVNSPLHF.

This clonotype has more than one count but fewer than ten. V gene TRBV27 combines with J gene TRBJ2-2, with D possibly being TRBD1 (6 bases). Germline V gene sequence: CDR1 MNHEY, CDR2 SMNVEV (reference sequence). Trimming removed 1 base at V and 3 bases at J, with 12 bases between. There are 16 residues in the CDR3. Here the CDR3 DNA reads TGTGCCAGCAGTTTATTGCAAGGGGGATACACCGGGGAGCTGTTTTTT. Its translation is CASSLLQGGYTGELFF.

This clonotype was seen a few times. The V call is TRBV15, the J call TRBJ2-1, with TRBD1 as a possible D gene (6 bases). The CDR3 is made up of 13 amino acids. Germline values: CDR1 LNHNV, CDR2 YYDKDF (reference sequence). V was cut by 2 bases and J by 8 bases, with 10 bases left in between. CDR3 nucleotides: TGTGCCACCAGCAGAACCAGGGGTTATGAGCAGTTCTTC. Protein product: CATSRTRGYEQFF.

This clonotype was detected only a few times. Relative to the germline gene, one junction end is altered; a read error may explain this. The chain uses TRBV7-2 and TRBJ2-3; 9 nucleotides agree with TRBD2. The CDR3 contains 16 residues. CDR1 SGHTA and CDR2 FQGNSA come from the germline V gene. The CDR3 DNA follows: TGTGCCAGCAGCATAGCGTCGGGACTAGCCACAGATACGCAGTATTTT. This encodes CASSIASGLATDTQYF.

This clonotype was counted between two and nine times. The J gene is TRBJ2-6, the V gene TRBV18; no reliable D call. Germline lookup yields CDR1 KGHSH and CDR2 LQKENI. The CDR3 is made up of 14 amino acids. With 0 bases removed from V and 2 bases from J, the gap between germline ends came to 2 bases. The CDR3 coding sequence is TGTGCCAGCTCACCACCAGCTGGGGCCAACGTCCTGACTTTC. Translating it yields CASSPPAGANVLTF. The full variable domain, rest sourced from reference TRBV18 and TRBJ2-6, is NAGVMQNPRHLVRRRGQEARLRCSPMKGHSHVYWYRQLPEEGLKFMVYLQKENIIDESGMPKERFSAEFPKEGPSILRIQQVVRGDSAAYFCASSPPAGANVLTFGAGSRLTVL.

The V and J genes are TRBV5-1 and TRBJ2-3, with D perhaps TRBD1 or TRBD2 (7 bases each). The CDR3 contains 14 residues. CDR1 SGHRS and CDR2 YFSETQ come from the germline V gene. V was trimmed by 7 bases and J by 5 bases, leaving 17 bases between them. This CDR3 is CASGQGGMIDTQYF. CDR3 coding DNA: TGCGCCAGCGGCCAGGGGGGGATGATAGATACGCAGTATTTT.

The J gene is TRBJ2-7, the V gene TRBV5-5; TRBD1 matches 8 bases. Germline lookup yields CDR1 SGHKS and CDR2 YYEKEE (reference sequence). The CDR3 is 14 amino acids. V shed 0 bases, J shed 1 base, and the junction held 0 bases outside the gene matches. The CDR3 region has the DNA TGTGCCAGCAGCTTGGACAGGGGGTCCTACGAGCAGTACGTC. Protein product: CASSLDRGSYEQYV.

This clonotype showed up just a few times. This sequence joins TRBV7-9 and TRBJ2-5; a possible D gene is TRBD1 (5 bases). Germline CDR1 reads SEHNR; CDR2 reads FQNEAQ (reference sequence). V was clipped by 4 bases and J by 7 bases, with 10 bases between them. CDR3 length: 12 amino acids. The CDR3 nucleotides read TGTGCCAGCAGCTCGGAAGGGGCGACCCAGTACTTC. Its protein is CASSSEGATQYF.

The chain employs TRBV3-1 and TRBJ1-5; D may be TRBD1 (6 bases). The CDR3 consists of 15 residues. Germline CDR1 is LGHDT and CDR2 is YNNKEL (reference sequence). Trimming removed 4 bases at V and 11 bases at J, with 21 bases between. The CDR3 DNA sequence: TGTGCCAGCAGCCCTCTGGGAGGGGGGCCCGGAGCCCAGCATTTT. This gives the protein CASSPLGGGPGAQHF.

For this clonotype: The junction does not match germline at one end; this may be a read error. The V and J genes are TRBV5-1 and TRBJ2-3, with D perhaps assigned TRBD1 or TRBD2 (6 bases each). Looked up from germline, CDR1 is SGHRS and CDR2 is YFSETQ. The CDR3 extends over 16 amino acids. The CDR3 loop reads CACSLGISGTGDTQYF. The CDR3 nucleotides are TGCGCCTGCAGCTTGGGAATTAGCGGTACAGGGGATACGCAGTATTTT.

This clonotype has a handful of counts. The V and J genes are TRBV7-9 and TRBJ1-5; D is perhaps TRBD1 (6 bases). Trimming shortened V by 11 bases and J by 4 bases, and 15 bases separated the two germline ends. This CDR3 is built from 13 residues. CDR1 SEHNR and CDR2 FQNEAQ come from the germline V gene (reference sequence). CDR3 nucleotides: TGTGCCGTACCCGGGGACAATAATCAGCCCCAGCATTTT. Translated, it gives CAVPGDNNQPQHF. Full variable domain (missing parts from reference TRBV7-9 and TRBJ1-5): DTGVSQNPRHKITKRGQNVTFRCDPISEHNRLYWYRQTLGQGPEFLTYFQNEAQLEKSRLLSDRFSAERPKGSFSTLEIQRTEQGDSAMYLCAVPGDNNQPQHFGDGTRLSIL.

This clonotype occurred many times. The CDR3 loop reads CASSEGRWNTEAFF. The CDR3 DNA sequence: TGTGCCAGCAGTGAGGGACGGTGGAACACTGAAGCTTTCTTT. V is TRBV12-3 or TRBV12-4 and J is TRBJ1-1; weak D call: TRBD1 (5 bases). V was clipped by 5 bases and J by 1 base, with 11 bases between them. The CDR3 sequence is 14 residues long.

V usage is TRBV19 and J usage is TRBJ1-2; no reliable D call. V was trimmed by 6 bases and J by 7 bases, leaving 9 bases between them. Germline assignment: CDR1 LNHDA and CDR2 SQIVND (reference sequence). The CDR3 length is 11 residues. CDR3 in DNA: TGTGCCAGTAGAGTCGGGCCTGGCTACACCTTC. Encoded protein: CASRVGPGYTF.

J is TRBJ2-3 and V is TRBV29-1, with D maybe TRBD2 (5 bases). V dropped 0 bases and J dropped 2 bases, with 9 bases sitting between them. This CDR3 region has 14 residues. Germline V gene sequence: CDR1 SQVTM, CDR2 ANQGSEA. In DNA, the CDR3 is TGCAGCGTTGAAGAGAGCGGCGTCACAGATACGCAGTATTTT. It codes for CSVEESGVTDTQYF.

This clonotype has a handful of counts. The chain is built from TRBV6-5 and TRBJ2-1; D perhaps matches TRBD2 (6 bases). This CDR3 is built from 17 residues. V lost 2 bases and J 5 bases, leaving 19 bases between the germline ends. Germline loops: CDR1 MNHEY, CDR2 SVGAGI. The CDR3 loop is CASSYRPLAKGHNEQFF. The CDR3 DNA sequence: TGTGCCAGCAGTTACCGCCCGCTAGCGAAGGGACACAATGAGCAGTTCTTC.

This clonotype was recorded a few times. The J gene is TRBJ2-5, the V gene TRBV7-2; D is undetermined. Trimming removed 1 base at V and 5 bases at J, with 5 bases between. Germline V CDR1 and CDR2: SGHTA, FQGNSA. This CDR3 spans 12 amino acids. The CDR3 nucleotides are TGTGCCAGCAGCTTAGATTTGGAGACCCAGTACTTC. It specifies CASSLDLETQYF.

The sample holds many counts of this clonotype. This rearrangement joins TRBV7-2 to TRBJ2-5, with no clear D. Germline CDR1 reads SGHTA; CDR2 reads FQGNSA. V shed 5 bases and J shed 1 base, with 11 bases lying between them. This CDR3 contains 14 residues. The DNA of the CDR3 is TGTGCCAGCAGCCCGGGCATAATCCAAGAGACCCAGTACTTC. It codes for CASSPGIIQETQYF.

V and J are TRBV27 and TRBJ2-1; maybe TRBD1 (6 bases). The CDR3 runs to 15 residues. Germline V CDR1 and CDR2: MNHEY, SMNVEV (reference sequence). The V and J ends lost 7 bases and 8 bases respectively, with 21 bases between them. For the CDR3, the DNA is TGTGCCAGCAAGGCAGGGGCGATAAGGGTCGATGAGCAGTTCTTC. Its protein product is CASKAGAIRVDEQFF.

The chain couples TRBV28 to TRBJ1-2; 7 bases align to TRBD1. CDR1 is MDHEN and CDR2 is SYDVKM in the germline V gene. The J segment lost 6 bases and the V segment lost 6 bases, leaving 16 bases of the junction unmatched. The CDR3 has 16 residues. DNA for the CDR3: TGTGCCAGCAGGCCGTACAGGGGACCCGTAGTTAATGGCTACACCTTC. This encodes CASRPYRGPVVNGYTF.

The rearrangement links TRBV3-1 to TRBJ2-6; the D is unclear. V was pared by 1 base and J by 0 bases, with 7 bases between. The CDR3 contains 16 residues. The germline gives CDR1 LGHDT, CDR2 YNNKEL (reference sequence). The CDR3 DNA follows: TGTGCCAGCAGCCAAGCCAGTCTCTCTGGGGCCAACGTCCTGACTTTC. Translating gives CASSQASLSGANVLTF.

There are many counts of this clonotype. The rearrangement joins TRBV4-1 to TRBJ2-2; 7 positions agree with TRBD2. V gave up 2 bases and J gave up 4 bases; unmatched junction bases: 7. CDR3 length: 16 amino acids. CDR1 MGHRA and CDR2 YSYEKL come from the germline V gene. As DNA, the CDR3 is TGCGCCAGCAGCCAATTCCTAGCGGCAGGCACCGGGGAGCTGTTTTTT. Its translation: CASSQFLAAGTGELFF.

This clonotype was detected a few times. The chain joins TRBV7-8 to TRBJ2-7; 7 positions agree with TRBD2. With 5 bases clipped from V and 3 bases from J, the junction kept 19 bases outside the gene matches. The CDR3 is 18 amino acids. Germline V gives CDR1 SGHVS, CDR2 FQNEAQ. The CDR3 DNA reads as TGTGCCAGCAGCCTCCGGGAGGCACTCACTAGGAACGTCTACGAGCAGTACGTC. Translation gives CASSLREALTRNVYEQYV.

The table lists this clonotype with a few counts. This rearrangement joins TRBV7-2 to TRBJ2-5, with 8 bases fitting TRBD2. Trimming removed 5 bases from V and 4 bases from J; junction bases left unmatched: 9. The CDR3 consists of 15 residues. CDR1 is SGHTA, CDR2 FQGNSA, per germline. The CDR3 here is CASSRTGTRGETQYF. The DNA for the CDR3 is TGTGCCAGCAGCCGTACCGGGACTAGGGGAGAGACCCAGTACTTC.

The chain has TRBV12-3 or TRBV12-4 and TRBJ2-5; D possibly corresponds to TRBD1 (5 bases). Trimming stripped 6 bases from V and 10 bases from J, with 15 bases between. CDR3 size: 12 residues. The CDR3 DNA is TGTGCCAGCAGGACGGCCCCAGGGTTCCAGTACTTC. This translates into CASRTAPGFQYF.

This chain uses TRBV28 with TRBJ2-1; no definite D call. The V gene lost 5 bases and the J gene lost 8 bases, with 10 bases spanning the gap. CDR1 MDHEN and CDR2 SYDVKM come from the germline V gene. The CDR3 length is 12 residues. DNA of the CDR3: TGTGCCAGCAGTACGGATTACGATGAGCAGTTCTTC. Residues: CASSTDYDEQFF. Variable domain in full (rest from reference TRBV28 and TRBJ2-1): DVKVTQSSRYLVKRTGEKVFLECVQDMDHENMFWYRQDPGLGLRLIYFSYDVKMKEKGDIPEGYSVSREKKERFSLILESASTNQTSMYLCASSTDYDEQFFGPGTRLTVL.